These 26 T cell receptor beta chains share one sample of origin, sequenced in a study of blood T cell repertoires in COVID-19. Some clones are missing from TCRdb's copy, which holds only in-frame ones; the method was immunoSEQ multiplex PCR. The data contain 250,000 or so clones, about 88% of them singletons. Sequenced sample: peripheral blood. The receptor set was obtained from a woman in her seventies with active or convalescent COVID-19.

The chain carries TRBV28 and TRBJ1-5, with D perhaps TRBD1 (5 bases). CDR1 is MDHEN, CDR2 SYDVKM, per germline. This CDR3 comprises 15 residues. V dropped 1 base and J dropped 2 bases, with 9 bases sitting between them. The CDR3 is CASSLLGQGNQPQHF. CDR3 nucleotide sequence: TGTGCCAGCAGTTTATTGGGGCAGGGCAATCAGCCCCAGCATTTT.

This clone was counted only a few times. The chain uses TRBV7-2 and TRBJ1-1; 10 bases line up with TRBD1. The CDR3 consists of 15 residues. V shed 6 bases and J 6 bases; nucleotides not matched to a gene: 10. Germline CDR1 and CDR2: SGHTA and FQGNSA. CDR3 DNA: TGTGCCAGCAGTCTCTCCGGGACAGGGGTCTCTGAAGCTTTCTTT. This translates into CASSLSGTGVSEAFF.

This clone was detected only a few times. This chain uses TRBV7-8 with TRBJ1-5; 10 bases align to TRBD1. Germline assignment: CDR1 SGHVS and CDR2 FQNEAQ. There are 19 residues in the CDR3. The ends lost 3 bases at V and 3 bases at J; junction bases unmatched: 14. The CDR3 DNA follows: TGTGCCAGCAGCTTCGACAGGGGGCGAATGTCTGGACCCAATCAGCCCCAGCATTTT. Translation gives CASSFDRGRMSGPNQPQHF.

For the CDR3, the DNA is TGTGCCAGCAGCTTGCTACGGAGCTATGGCTACACCTTC. Translating gives CASSLLRSYGYTF. The chain employs TRBV11-2 and TRBJ1-2, with D unclear. V was shortened by 3 bases and J by 4 bases, with 9 bases between the two germline ends. The germline V gene has CDR1 SGHAT and CDR2 FQNNGV. The CDR3 length is 13 residues. Combining the CDR3 with reference TRBV11-2 and TRBJ1-2 gives the whole variable domain EAGVAQSPRYKIIEKRQSVAFWCNPISGHATLYWYQQILGQGPKLLIQFQNNGVVDDSQLPKDRFSAERLKGVDSTLKIQPAKLEDSAVYLCASSLLRSYGYTFGSGTRLTVV.

The rearrangement joins TRBV19 to TRBJ1-6; tentatively, D is TRBD1 (6 bases). This CDR3 has 19 amino acids. V lost 3 bases, J lost 6 bases, and 24 bases lay in between. Germline assignment: CDR1 LNHDA and CDR2 SQIVND (reference sequence). The CDR3 DNA reads as TGTGCCAGTAGTATCGGTTTCGGTGGACAGCCTGTTATTAATTCACCCCTCCACTTT. Its protein is CASSIGFGGQPVINSPLHF.

The CDR3 DNA sequence: TGTGCCAGTAGTATAGCGCGGAGGGATTCACCCCTCCACTTT. The encoded protein is CASSIARRDSPLHF. The rearrangement uses TRBV19 and TRBJ1-6; D is uncertain. Germline CDR1 LNHDA, CDR2 SQIVND (reference sequence). V was clipped by 1 base and J by 8 bases, with 9 bases between them. The CDR3 is made up of 14 amino acids.

The CDR3 sequence is CASSLVVQGFGYTF. The CDR3 DNA reads as TGCGCCAGCAGCTTGGTGGTCCAGGGCTTCGGCTACACCTTC. The chain uses TRBV5-1 and TRBJ1-2; D perhaps matches TRBD1 (5 bases). The germline V gene encodes CDR1 SGHRS and CDR2 YFSETQ. V shed 0 bases and J shed 8 bases, with 14 bases lying between them. This CDR3 comprises 14 residues.

This chain connects TRBV7-9 to TRBJ1-1; a possible D gene is TRBD1 (6 bases). There are 14 residues in the CDR3. Germline V gives CDR1 SEHNR, CDR2 FQNEAQ (reference sequence). V gave up 3 bases and J gave up 5 bases, with 13 bases separating them. CDR3 residues: CASSFTQGKTEAFF. The DNA of the CDR3 is TGTGCCAGCAGCTTCACACAGGGTAAGACTGAAGCTTTCTTT.

CDR3 DNA sequence: TGTGCCACCGCCCGGAGCTCTGGAAACACCATATATTTT. Protein sequence: CATARSSGNTIYF. The chain uses TRBV15 and TRBJ1-3, with D unclear. Germline assignment: CDR1 LNHNV and CDR2 YYDKDF (reference sequence). V shed 8 bases and J shed 0 bases, with 8 bases lying between them. The CDR3 runs 13 residues. Full variable domain (remainder filled in from reference TRBV15 and TRBJ1-3): DAMVIQNPRYQVTQFGKPVTLSCSQTLNHNVMYWYQQKSSQAPKLLFHYYDKDFNNEADTPDNFQSRRPNTSFCFLDIRSPGLGDTAMYLCATARSSGNTIYFGEGSWLTVV.

This chain connects TRBV20-1 to TRBJ1-2, with 7 bases lining up with TRBD1. The CDR3 covers 11 residues. V was pared by 4 bases and J by 6 bases, with 2 bases of the junction left unmatched. The germline CDR1 and CDR2 sequences are DFQATT and SNEGSKA (reference sequence). DNA of the CDR3: TGCAGTGCTACCAGGGGGGATGGCTACACCTTC. Translating it yields CSATRGDGYTF.

V is TRBV2 and J is TRBJ2-1; TRBD2 aligns across 7 bases. J was trimmed by 7 bases and V by 10 bases; bases with no gene match: 10. Germline V gene data show CDR1 as SNHLY and CDR2 as FYNNEI. The CDR3 loop spans 13 amino acids. This chain's CDR3 is CATTSTAGNEQFF. The DNA of the CDR3 is TGTGCCACGACTAGCACGGCGGGAAATGAGCAGTTCTTC.

This clone has just one count. This chain links TRBV18 with TRBJ1-2; D is undetermined. The CDR3 extends over 15 amino acids. Trimming removed 3 bases from V and 6 bases from J, with 17 bases in between. CDR1 and CDR2 (germline): KGHSH, LQKENI. The chain's CDR3 is CASSPPGSPEDGYTF. CDR3 in DNA: TGTGCCAGCTCACCCCCGGGATCACCAGAGGATGGCTACACCTTC.

The V and J genes are TRBV12-5 and TRBJ1-2; TRBD1 matches at 7 bases. The CDR3 covers 14 residues. After removal of 6 bases from V and 5 bases from J, the junction contained 9 bases not matched to a gene. Germline V gives CDR1 LGHNT, CDR2 FRNRAP. CDR3 loop: CASGAGTDLYGYTF. The DNA for the CDR3 is TGTGCTAGTGGGGCCGGGACAGATCTTTATGGCTACACCTTC.

The chain has TRBV4-3 and TRBJ2-3; D gene uncertain. Trimming removed 0 bases from V and 4 bases from J, with 5 bases in between. Per the germline V gene, CDR1 is LGHNA and CDR2 is YSLEER. CDR3 length: 13 residues. The CDR3 region is CASSQDLPDTQYF. CDR3 sequence (DNA): TGCGCCAGCAGCCAAGATCTCCCAGATACGCAGTATTTT.

The rearrangement joins TRBV6-2 or TRBV6-3 to TRBJ1-1; D perhaps matches TRBD1 (6 bases). This CDR3 has 14 amino acids. Germline CDR1 and CDR2: MNHEY and SVGEGT. The germline V and J ends were trimmed by 5 bases and 1 base, with 11 bases remaining between them. DNA of the CDR3: TGTGCCAGCAGTGTACAGGGAAGGAACACTGAAGCTTTCTTT. Encoded protein: CASSVQGRNTEAFF.

This rearrangement joins TRBV9 to TRBJ1-6; D gene ambiguous. The CDR3 runs 17 residues. Germline-derived CDR1 and CDR2 are SGDLS and YYNGEE. The V end was cut by 4 bases, the J end by 2 bases, with 16 bases between. The CDR3 DNA follows: TGTGCCAGCAGCCCCCGGGGTCTCGATCCCTATAATTCACCCCTCCACTTT. Its protein product is CASSPRGLDPYNSPLHF.

The rearrangement uses TRBV2 and TRBJ2-5; D is undetermined. CDR1 SNHLY and CDR2 FYNNEI come from the germline V gene. V lost 3 bases and J 4 bases, leaving 6 bases between the germline ends. The CDR3 consists of 12 residues. This CDR3 reads CASSDEPETQYF. Written as DNA, the CDR3 is TGTGCCAGCAGTGATGAGCCAGAGACCCAGTACTTC.

The chain joins TRBV5-5 to TRBJ2-7; no firm D call. CDR3 length equals 12 residues. CDR1 is SGHKS, CDR2 YYEKEE, per germline (reference sequence). V lost 2 bases to trimming and J lost 0 bases, with 3 bases between them. The CDR3 region has the DNA TGTGCCAGCAGCTTCATCTCCTACGAGCAGTACTTC. Residues: CASSFISYEQYF.

V is TRBV2 and J is TRBJ1-6; D is possibly TRBD1 (6 bases). Deletions cut 3 bases from V and 3 bases from J, with 12 bases between. This CDR3 has 16 residues. Germline V lookup: CDR1 SNHLY, CDR2 FYNNEI. This CDR3 is CASSESRGGYNSPLHF. The CDR3 region has the DNA TGTGCCAGCAGTGAGAGCCGAGGGGGCTATAATTCACCCCTCCACTTT. The full variable domain, completed using reference TRBV2 and TRBJ1-6, is EPEVTQTPSHQVTQMGQEVILRCVPISNHLYFYWYRQILGQKVEFLVSFYNNEISEKSEIFDDQFSVERPDGSNFTLKIRSTKLEDSAMYFCASSESRGGYNSPLHFGNGTRLTVT.

The chain couples TRBV11-2 to TRBJ2-2, with TRBD2 as a possible D gene (6 bases). CDR1 is SGHAT, CDR2 FQNNGV, per germline. Trimming removed 2 bases at V and 5 bases at J, with 12 bases between. The CDR3 runs to 15 residues. The CDR3 sequence: CASSLLRAGTGELFF. CDR3 nucleotide sequence: TGTGCCAGCAGCTTATTAAGGGCGGGAACCGGGGAGCTGTTTTTT.

V usage is TRBV10-3 and J usage is TRBJ1-3; D not certain. V lost 4 bases, J lost 2 bases, and 3 bases lay in between. The CDR3 spans 12 residues. Germline CDR1 is ENHRY and CDR2 is SYGVKD. DNA for the CDR3: TGTGCCATCAGTGTAGCTGGAAACACCATATATTTT. Amino acid sequence: CAISVAGNTIYF.

This chain joins TRBV3-1 (or the pseudogene TRBV3-2) and TRBJ2-3, with 11 bases aligning to TRBD2. Per the germline V gene, CDR1 is LGHDT and CDR2 is YNNKEL (reference sequence). V was clipped by 3 bases and J by 1 base; unmatched bases: 3. CDR3 length: 16 amino acids. CDR3 in DNA: TGTGCCAGCAGCCAGCTGACTAGCGGGGGCACAGATACGCAGTATTTT. This sequence encodes CASSQLTSGGTDTQYF.

The V and J genes are TRBV5-4 and TRBJ1-6, with 7 bases that match TRBD1. V was clipped by 2 bases and J by 7 bases; unmatched bases: 3. Germline values: CDR1 SGHNT, CDR2 YYREEE (reference sequence). The CDR3 is 14 residues long. The CDR3 nucleotides read TGTGCCAGCAGCTTATTACAGGGGAATTCACCCCTCCACTTT. Residues: CASSLLQGNSPLHF.

The genes are TRBV10-1 and TRBJ1-6, with 7 bases fitting TRBD1. CDR1 is WNHNN and CDR2 is SYGVQD in the germline V gene (reference sequence). The CDR3 covers 15 residues. The trim removed 9 bases at V and 6 bases at J, leaving 11 bases unmatched. CDR3 nucleotides: TGCGCCAGAAAAACCCCGGGACAGTCTAATTCACCCCTCCACTTT. The encoded protein is CARKTPGQSNSPLHF.

The V gene is TRBV19, the J gene TRBJ1-4, with D tentatively TRBD1 (6 bases). V lost 2 bases and J lost 5, with 12 bases in between. The length of the CDR3 is 15 residues. Germline CDR1 and CDR2: LNHDA and SQIVND (reference sequence). The DNA for the CDR3 is TGTGCCAGTAGTATAAGCGGGACAAAGAATGAAAAACTGTTTTTT. It yields the protein CASSISGTKNEKLFF.

The rearrangement joins TRBV6-1 to TRBJ2-6, with TRBD1 identical over 8 bases. There are 19 residues in the CDR3. Germline values: CDR1 MNHNS, CDR2 SASEGT. Unmatched junction bases numbered 8, after V lost 1 base and J lost 0 bases. As DNA, the CDR3 is TGTGCCAGCAGTGAAGGGGCCGGGACAGGCCTCTCTGGGGCCAACGTCCTGACTTTC. This sequence encodes CASSEGAGTGLSGANVLTF.